The T cell receptor (beta chain) described here comes from a study of blood T cell repertoires in COVID-19. Study-level information: PBMCs, B-cell-depleted T cells, or T cells were the source of the cDNA or gDNA that made up the material.

Trimming took 6 bases from V and 1 from J, leaving 12 bases between them. The length of the CDR3 is 14 residues. Germline V gives CDR1 ENHRY, CDR2 SYGVKD. Using immunoSEQ multiplex PCR, the repertoire was profiled, and TCRdb retains in-frame clones only, with some absent. The table shows about 170,000 clones, with less than 90% occurring only once. This clonotype was sampled from a human donor with acute COVID-19. The donor label of this sample is uncertain. The chain has TRBV10-3 and TRBJ1-1, with a weak D call TRBD1 (5 bases). Input material: PBMCs or T cells enriched from blood (not recorded which). CDR3: CAISSTTGNTEAFF. CDR3 coding DNA: TGTGCCATCAGCTCTACTACAGGGAACACTGAAGCTTTCTTT.